This is a list of T cell receptor beta chains from one sample in a study of blood T cell repertoires in COVID-19. TCRdb keeps only in-frame clones here, not all; method: immunoSEQ multiplex PCR. The sample holds about 100,000 clones; just under 80% are singletons and the top ten take roughly 15%. Sequencing was done on a sample of peripheral blood. These receptors were collected from a human donor in a cohort sampled during active COVID-19. The CDR3 runs from the conserved cysteine through the conserved F or W. D genes are given only for firm matches. Expanded clones get a size class; other rows say once, few or many, or leave the size out.

size: -
V: TRBV5-1
J: TRBJ2-2
D: -
DNA: TGCGCCAGCACAAACAGGGTAAACACCGGGGAGCTGTTTTTT
CDR3: CASTNRVNTGELFF

size: -
V: TRBV6-5
J: TRBJ1-1
D: TRBD1
DNA: TGTGCCAGCAGCGGACAGGATTTCGGAGCTTTCTTT
CDR3: CASSGQDFGAFF

size: -
V: TRBV27
J: TRBJ2-7
D: -
DNA: TGTGCCAGCAGTTTAAATGACGGGAGTTATAGCGAGCAGTACTTC
CDR3: CASSLNDGSYSEQYF

size: -
V: TRBV5-4
J: TRBJ1-1
D: -
DNA: TGTGCCAGCAGTCCACGGAATGGACTTGTTAACACTGAAGCTTTCTTT
CDR3: CASSPRNGLVNTEAFF

size: -
V: TRBV28
J: TRBJ2-1
D: -
DNA: TGTGCCAGCAGGGGTGGGGGGTTCACATACAATGAGCAGTTCTTC
CDR3: CASRGGGFTYNEQFF

size: few
V: TRBV18
J: TRBJ2-1
D: -
DNA: TGTGCCAGCTCAGCTAGCTACAATGAGCAGTTCTTC
CDR3: CASSASYNEQFF

size: few
V: TRBV5-5
J: TRBJ2-5
D: TRBD2
DNA: TGTGCCAGCAGCTTACTAGCGGGAGGATCAAAGGAGACCCAGTACTTC
CDR3: CASSLLAGGSKETQYF

size: -
V: TRBV28
J: TRBJ2-7
D: -
DNA: TGTGCCAGCAATACAGGGACCTACGAGCAGTACTTC
CDR3: CASNTGTYEQYF

size: -
V: TRBV6-1
J: TRBJ2-3
D: TRBD1
DNA: TGTGCCAGCAGTGGGTTGATCGGGACAGGGCGCACAGATACGCAGTATTTT
CDR3: CASSGLIGTGRTDTQYF

size: -
V: TRBV13
J: TRBJ1-5
D: TRBD1
DNA: TGTGCCAGCAGCTCGGGACAGAATCAGCCCCAGCATTTT
CDR3: CASSSGQNQPQHF

size: many
V: TRBV19
J: TRBJ2-5
D: TRBD1
DNA: TGTGCCAGTAGTGATACAACCGGGACAGCCAAGTACTTC
CDR3: CASSDTTGTAKYF

size: -
V: TRBV5-4
J: TRBJ1-6
D: -
DNA: TGTGCCAGCAGGACTTTGGGAGGTGGTAATTCACCCCTCCACTTT
CDR3: CASRTLGGGNSPLHF

size: -
V: TRBV6-5
J: TRBJ1-2
D: TRBD1
DNA: TGTGCCAGCAGACCATTCAGGGGGCTGAGCTATGGCTACACCTTC
CDR3: CASRPFRGLSYGYTF

size: few
V: TRBV12-2
J: TRBJ1-5
D: -
DNA: TGTGCAAGTCGCGTCCGGACAGGGCAATATAGCAATCAGCCCCAGCATTTT
CDR3: CASRVRTGQYSNQPQHF

size: -
V: TRBV28
J: TRBJ2-1
D: -
DNA: TGTGCCAGCAGTTTAGTCAGGGCCGGTGAGCAGTTCTTC
CDR3: CASSLVRAGEQFF

size: -
V: TRBV6-5
J: TRBJ1-2
D: -
DNA: TGTGCCAGCAGTCAGAACAGGGACGGCTACACCTTC
CDR3: CASSQNRDGYTF

size: -
V: TRBV19
J: TRBJ2-7
D: TRBD2
DNA: TGTGCCAGTAGTCCCAGCGGGGGCTACGAGCAGTACTTC
CDR3: CASSPSGGYEQYF

size: -
V: TRBV4-2
J: TRBJ2-7
D: TRBD1
DNA: TGTGCCAGCAGCCAAGCCCGTAGGGACAGAGCCTACGAGCAGTACTTC
CDR3: CASSQARRDRAYEQYF

size: -
V: TRBV30
J: TRBJ2-6
D: -
DNA: TGTGCCTGGAGTGTATGGGCCTCTGGGGCCAACGTCCTGACTTTC
CDR3: CAWSVWASGANVLTF

size: -
V: TRBV12-3/TRBV12-4
J: TRBJ2-7
D: TRBD2
DNA: TGTGCCAGCGGGACTAGCGGCTCCTACGAGCAGTACTTC
CDR3: CASGTSGSYEQYF

size: -
V: TRBV5-1
J: TRBJ2-1
D: TRBD2
DNA: TGCGCCAGCAGCAAAGGGACTATCCGGGCTTACAATGAGCAGTTCTTC
CDR3: CASSKGTIRAYNEQFF

size: -
V: TRBV6-5
J: TRBJ2-7
D: -
DNA: TGTGCCAGCAGTTACTCGCCCTACTCCTACGAGCAGTACTTC
CDR3: CASSYSPYSYEQYF

size: -
V: TRBV19
J: TRBJ1-4
D: -
DNA: TGTGCCAGTAGTGGCCCCCGAGGACACTCTAATGAAAAACTGTTTTTT
CDR3: CASSGPRGHSNEKLFF

size: -
V: TRBV5-1
J: TRBJ2-3
D: -
DNA: TGCGCCAGCAGCTTGACTAGCTCATCCACAGATACGCAGTATTTT
CDR3: CASSLTSSSTDTQYF

size: -
V: TRBV5-1
J: TRBJ1-1
D: -
DNA: TGCGCCAGCAGCTTCGTGTCCGGGACAATTTTCCGCCTGAACACTGAAGCTTTCTTT
CDR3: CASSFVSGTIFRLNTEAFF

size: -
V: TRBV7-9
J: TRBJ1-2
D: -
DNA: TGTGCCAGCAGCTACAGGGAAACGGGCTACACCTTC
CDR3: CASSYRETGYTF

size: -
V: TRBV6-5
J: TRBJ2-1
D: -
DNA: TGTGCCAGCAGTAGTGGGCTAGCCAATGAGCAGTTCTTC
CDR3: CASSSGLANEQFF

size: -
V: TRBV5-1
J: TRBJ2-3
D: TRBD2
DNA: TGCGCCAGCAGCTTGACTAGCGGGAGCACAGATACGCAGTATTTT
CDR3: CASSLTSGSTDTQYF

size: -
V: TRBV28
J: TRBJ1-1
D: -
DNA: TGTGCCAGTGGGGGACACCCTGAAGCTTTCTTT
CDR3: CASGGHPEAFF

size: once
V: TRBV11-1
J: TRBJ1-5
D: -
DNA: TGTGCCAGCAGCTCGCGACTTAGTAATCAGCCCCAGCATTTT
CDR3: CASSSRLSNQPQHF

size: -
V: TRBV7-9
J: TRBJ1-3
D: TRBD1
DNA: TGTGCCAGCAGCTTGTCAGAAGGGGGCAGCTCTGGAAACACCATATATTTT
CDR3: CASSLSEGGSSGNTIYF

size: few
V: TRBV28
J: TRBJ2-4
D: -
DNA: TGTGCCAGCACCCAAAATGGCCGAAAAAACATTCAGTACTTC
CDR3: CASTQNGRKNIQYF

size: -
V: TRBV5-1
J: TRBJ2-1
D: TRBD2
DNA: TGCGCCAGCAGTCCCGGGACTAGCGATGCCAATGAGCAGTTCTTC
CDR3: CASSPGTSDANEQFF

size: -
V: TRBV7-9
J: TRBJ2-2
D: -
DNA: TGTGCCAGCCAGGGGGACTGGAACACCGGGGAGCTGTTTTTT
CDR3: CASQGDWNTGELFF

size: -
V: TRBV10-3
J: TRBJ2-1
D: TRBD2
DNA: TGTGCCATCAGTGAGGCTTGGCTAGCGGGGCGCGATGAGCAGTTCTTC
CDR3: CAISEAWLAGRDEQFF

size: -
V: TRBV7-2
J: TRBJ1-4
D: TRBD1
DNA: TGTGCCAGCAGCCGGGACAGGGTAGAAGAAAAACTGTTTTTT
CDR3: CASSRDRVEEKLFF

size: -
V: TRBV9
J: TRBJ2-3
D: TRBD2
DNA: TGTGCCAGCAGCGTGGTTGGGAGGGCGGGCACAGATACGCAGTATTTT
CDR3: CASSVVGRAGTDTQYF

size: -
V: TRBV7-2
J: TRBJ2-4
D: TRBD2
DNA: TGTGCCAGCAGCTTCCGAACTAGCGGGGCCACCCAGGCCAAAAACATTCAGTACTTC
CDR3: CASSFRTSGATQAKNIQYF